A selection of T cell receptor beta chains follows, all from one sample in a study of graft-versus-host responses after intestinal transplantation. For these TCRs, the target antigens are not known. The data were produced by immunoSEQ multiplex PCR, yet TCRdb's version contains in-frame clones alone and is incomplete. The repertoire consists of fewer than 95,000 clones, with about 93% occurring once and the leading ten covering roughly 2%. The material was unstimulated CD8+ T cells sorted from spleen or lymph node cells, obtained before intestinal transplant. These receptors were collected from a human donor who received an intestinal transplant. Both conserved end residues are part of each CDR3. Fields, in order: D gene, V gene, clone size, J gene, CDR3 protein, CDR3 DNA. The D gene is left open where the match is weak. Expanded clones get a size class; other rows say once, few or many, or leave the size out.

.	TRBV9	once	TRBJ1-1	CASSVGGLGPNTEAFF	TGTGCCAGCAGCGTCGGGGGACTTGGGCCCAACACTGAAGCTTTCTTT
TRBD2	TRBV9	.	TRBJ2-2	CASSVARGGMNTGELFF	TGTGCCAGCAGCGTAGCTCGGGGGGGGATGAACACCGGGGAGCTGTTTTTT
.	TRBV7-6	.	TRBJ1-1	CASSVRALKRDTEAFF	TGTGCCAGCAGCGTCCGGGCCCTGAAGAGGGACACTGAAGCTTTCTTT
.	TRBV11-2	.	TRBJ1-1	CASSPSPAGKNTEAFF	TGTGCCAGCAGCCCCTCACCTGCAGGGAAGAACACTGAAGCTTTCTTT
.	TRBV25-1	.	TRBJ1-1	CASSIRGGGVTEAFF	TGTGCCAGCAGTATAAGGGGAGGGGGGGTCACTGAAGCTTTCTTT
.	TRBV12-5	.	TRBJ1-6	CASGLVKSPTRSPLHF	TGTGCTAGTGGTTTGGTAAAATCTCCAACCAGGTCACCCCTCCACTTT
.	TRBV5-6	.	TRBJ1-5	CASSLGGEPQHF	TGTGCCAGCAGCTTGGGTGGAGAGCCCCAGCATTTT
.	TRBV11-2	.	TRBJ2-3	CASSLGAGPTDTQYF	TGTGCCAGCAGCTTAGGGGCAGGGCCCACAGATACGCAGTATTTT
.	TRBV25-1	.	TRBJ1-1	CASSSPWGRAFF	TGTGCCAGCAGTTCCCCTTGGGGGAGGGCTTTCTTT
.	TRBV30	.	TRBJ1-3	CAWSVPGGRTGNTIYF	TGTGCCTGGAGTGTACCCGGGGGTCGTACTGGAAACACCATATATTTT
TRBD1	TRBV27	.	TRBJ1-2	CASSPTGGEGYTF	TGTGCCAGCAGTCCGACAGGGGGCGAAGGCTACACCTTC
.	TRBV7-8	once	TRBJ1-2	CASSSAQSGGYTF	TGTGCCAGCAGCTCTGCCCAGTCGGGAGGCTACACCTTC
.	TRBV14	.	TRBJ2-7	CASSHDRLSSYEQYF	TGTGCCAGCAGCCACGACAGGTTGAGCTCCTACGAGCAGTACTTC
.	TRBV7-9	.	TRBJ2-1	CASSLVRGGRNEQFF	TGTGCCAGCAGCTTAGTTCGGGGTGGTCGTAATGAGCAGTTCTTC
TRBD2	TRBV27	.	TRBJ2-5	CASGPEAGLAIETQYF	TGTGCCAGCGGCCCAGAAGCGGGACTAGCTATAGAGACCCAGTACTTC
TRBD1	TRBV6-5	.	TRBJ1-6	CASSRGQGSSPLHF	TGTGCCAGCAGCCGCGGACAGGGTAGTTCACCCCTCCACTTT
.	TRBV4-1	.	TRBJ1-5	CASSQDYQYPFQPQHF	TGCGCCAGCAGCCAAGATTATCAGTACCCCTTTCAGCCCCAGCATTTT
.	TRBV11-2	.	TRBJ1-5	CASGERNQPQHF	TGTGCCAGCGGAGAACGGAATCAGCCCCAGCATTTT
.	TRBV12-5	.	TRBJ1-5	CASGADTYSNQPQHF	TGTGCTAGTGGGGCGGACACCTATAGCAATCAGCCCCAGCATTTT
.	TRBV11-2	.	TRBJ2-1	CASSYGDWGLSSYNEQFF	TGTGCCAGCAGTTACGGCGACTGGGGGCTAAGCTCCTACAATGAGCAGTTCTTC
.	TRBV27	.	TRBJ1-1	CASSTIRQGQSRPEAFF	TGTGCCAGCAGCACCATCCGACAAGGTCAATCCAGGCCTGAAGCTTTCTTT
TRBD2	TRBV7-9	.	TRBJ2-5	CASSLDERGGEETQYF	TGTGCCAGCAGCTTAGACGAGCGGGGGGGGGAAGAGACCCAGTACTTC
TRBD1	TRBV7-2	.	TRBJ1-5	CASSSNPTGEYRNQPQHF	TGTGCCAGCAGTTCGAACCCGACAGGGGAGTATCGCAATCAGCCCCAGCATTTT
TRBD1	TRBV10-3	.	TRBJ1-2	CAITRAGGDRSDGYTF	TGTGCCATCACGCGCGCGGGGGGGGACAGAAGCGATGGCTACACCTTC
TRBD1	TRBV7-6	.	TRBJ1-1	CASSPRDRGTEAFF	TGTGCCAGCAGCCCAAGGGACAGGGGGACTGAAGCTTTCTTT